This TCR beta chain was profiled in a study of T cell responses to AZD1222 COVID-19 vaccine (dated by TCRdb to the early 2020s). The study in broad terms: A total of around 240 trial participants underwent TCR sequencing, of whom 207 received two doses of AZD1222 and approximately 25 received two doses of the MenACWY control vaccine. Trial participants were enrolled into age subgroups of 18-55, 56-69 and 70-plus years, which contained around 150, 28 and 57 TCR-sequenced participants, respectively.

The time point label on this specimen signifies: about 28 days (+/-7) after the second vaccine dose. AZD1222 recipients whose second dose came at about 4 weeks and those whose second dose came at about 12 weeks were combined into one group, since spike-specific TCR depth and breadth did not differ between the two schedules. Samples from vaccinated people were obtained from the UK trials COV001 and COV002, which included a single-blind randomized controlled phase 2/3 trial of AZD1222 (ChAdOx1 nCoV-19) in healthy adults. For TCRbeta chain sequencing, PBMC samples from trial participants were taken at day 0 and at day 28 after the second dose. The CDR3 regions of human TCRbeta chains were analyzed by immunosequencing. The authors' pipeline ran thus. Repertoire TCRs were checked for matches against a reference library of SARS-CoV-2-specific TCRs that had been generated using the MIRA antigen-specificity platform. Breadth was defined as the fraction of unique TCRs that were SARS-CoV-2-associated. Depth was defined as the fraction of total T cells that were SARS-CoV-2-associated. Using the MIRA data, each spike-specific TCR was mapped to the spike region that the TCR reacts to and placed in a CD4 or CD8 class. Log10-transformed breadth and depth values were compared by one-way ANOVA with Sidak's multiple comparisons tests. Here the immuneACCESS table is served through TCRdb, limited to in-frame sequences with V and J called. Missing clones are a known gap in these copies; in checked studies unresolved V genes cover under half, and the rest lacks a known reason. V and J calls and clone size are copied from that table; D and trimming were computed from the DNA. The sample records 150,000 or so clones, about 90% of which are singletons. Approximately 3.8% of the sample rests with the top ten.

Results and caveats for the whole study, not just this receptor: Conclusions about previously exposed vaccinees are limited, since just a handful of AZD1222 recipients were seropositive for SARS-CoV-2 at baseline. The 56-69-year group was small, and its depth increase did not reach significance, likely because of low power. Most participants were white British and females outnumbered males, and the authors suggested that clonal diversity may have been underestimated. No day 14 peak-response samples were available, so repertoires were characterized only after the peak T cell response. Reportedly, close to half of the unique spike-specific TCRs recognized epitopes lying outside the regions that are mutated in the B.1.351 and B.1.1.7 variants. Spike-specific TCR breadth and depth rose significantly after two AZD1222 doses compared with day 0 and with MenACWY recipients. Vaccine-associated CD4 TCRs spanned the whole spike protein, with dominant responses in regions 160-218 and 743-854.

About this clone: Which antigen it targets is not known. There are no base qualities to consult, and no much larger clone falls within one base.

For this chain, trimming is 1 base at the V end and 6 bases at the J end, and the number of junction bases without a gene match is 6. Taken from cysteine to phenylalanine, the CDR3 has 16 residues. Of the read, only the CDR3 DNA is kept; its 48 bases are in frame from base 1. CDR1 and CDR2, looked up from the germline V gene, are SGDLS and YYNGEE. The chain is assembled from TRBV9 and TRBJ1-6, and 8 bases in between align with TRBD1. Here the sequenced sample was peripheral blood, taken 28 days after the second AZD1222 dose. This sequence originates from an adult who received the AZD1222 COVID-19 vaccine. The sequenced DNA is TGTGCCAGCAGCGTATCGACAGGGGCGCCTAATTCACCCCTCCACTTT. Translated, this gives CASSVSTGAPNSPLHF.